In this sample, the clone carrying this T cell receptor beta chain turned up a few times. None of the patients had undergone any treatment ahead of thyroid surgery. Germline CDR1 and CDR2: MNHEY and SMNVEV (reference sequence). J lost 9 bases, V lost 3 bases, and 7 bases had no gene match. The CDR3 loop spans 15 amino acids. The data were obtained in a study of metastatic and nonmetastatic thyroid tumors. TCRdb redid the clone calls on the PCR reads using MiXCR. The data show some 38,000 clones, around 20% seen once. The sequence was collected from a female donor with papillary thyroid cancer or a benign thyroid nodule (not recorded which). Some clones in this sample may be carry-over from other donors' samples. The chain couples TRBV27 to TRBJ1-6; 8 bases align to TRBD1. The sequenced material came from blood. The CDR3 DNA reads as TGTGCCAGCAGTTTCCAGGGGGCGATCGGTTCACCCCTCCACTTT. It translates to CASSFQGAIGSPLHF.